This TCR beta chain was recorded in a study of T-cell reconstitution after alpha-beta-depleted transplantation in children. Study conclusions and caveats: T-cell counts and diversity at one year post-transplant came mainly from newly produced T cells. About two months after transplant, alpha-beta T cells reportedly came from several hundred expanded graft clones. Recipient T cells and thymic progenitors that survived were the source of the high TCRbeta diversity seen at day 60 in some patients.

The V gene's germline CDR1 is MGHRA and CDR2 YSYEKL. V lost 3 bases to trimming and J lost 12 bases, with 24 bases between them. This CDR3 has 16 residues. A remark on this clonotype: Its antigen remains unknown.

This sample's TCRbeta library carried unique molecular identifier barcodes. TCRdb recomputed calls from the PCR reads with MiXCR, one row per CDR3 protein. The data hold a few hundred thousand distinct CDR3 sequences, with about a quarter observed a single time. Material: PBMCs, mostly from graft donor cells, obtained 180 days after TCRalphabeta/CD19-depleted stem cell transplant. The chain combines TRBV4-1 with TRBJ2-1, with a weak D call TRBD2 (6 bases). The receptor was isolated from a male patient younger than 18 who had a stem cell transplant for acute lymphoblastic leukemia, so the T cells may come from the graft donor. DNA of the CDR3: TGCGCCAGCAGCCACAAACTAGCCGTGGACCCTGTAGGGCAGTTCTTC. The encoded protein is CASSHKLAVDPVGQFF.